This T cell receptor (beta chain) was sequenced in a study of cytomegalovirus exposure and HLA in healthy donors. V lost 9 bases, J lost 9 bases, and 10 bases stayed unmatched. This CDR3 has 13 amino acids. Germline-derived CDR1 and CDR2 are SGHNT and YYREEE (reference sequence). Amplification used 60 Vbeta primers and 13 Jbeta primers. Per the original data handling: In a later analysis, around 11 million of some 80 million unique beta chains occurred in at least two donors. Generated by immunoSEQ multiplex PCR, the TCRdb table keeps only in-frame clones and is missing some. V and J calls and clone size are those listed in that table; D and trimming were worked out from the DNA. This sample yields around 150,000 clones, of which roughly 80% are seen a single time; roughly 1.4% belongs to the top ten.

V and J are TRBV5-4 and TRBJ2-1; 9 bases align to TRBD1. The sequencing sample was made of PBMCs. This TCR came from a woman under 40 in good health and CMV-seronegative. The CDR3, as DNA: TGTGCCATCAAAACCGGGACAGGGTTTGAGCAGTTCTTC. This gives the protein CAIKTGTGFEQFF.